This T cell receptor beta chain is drawn from a study of early T cells in non-severe SARS-CoV-2 infection. Study at large: Chains stayed unpaired after sequencing of bulk RNA from unsorted whole blood.

Points from the study as a whole: Anti-spike CD8 specificities were favored by VDJdb matching, whose results missed private and CD4 specificities.

The TCR library protocol was used to attach unique molecular identifiers. These identifiers were attached to individual cDNA molecules. Via MiXCR, TCRdb re-called the 5' RACE reads, giving one row per CDR3 protein. The sample shows tens of thousands of distinct CDR3 sequences, about 12% of them seen only once. At least ten counts were recorded for this clonotype. Its target is unknown. This material consisted of whole blood, taken at baseline. This clonotype originated in an adult who was a healthcare worker with PCR-confirmed SARS-CoV-2 infection or an uninfected control (not recorded which).

As DNA, the CDR3 is TGTGCCAGCAGCTTCGCCCCGGTAATGCGTCTAGCCAAAAACATTCAGTACTTC. Translated: CASSFAPVMRLAKNIQYF. V gene TRBV5-4 combines with J gene TRBJ2-4; D gene uncertain. Trimming cost V 2 bases and J 0 bases, with 18 bases left between them. Germline V lookup: CDR1 SGHNT, CDR2 YYREEE (reference sequence). CDR3 length: 18 amino acids. The complete variable domain, with remaining parts taken from reference TRBV5-4 and TRBJ2-4, reads ETGVTQSPTHLIKTRGQQVTLRCSSQSGHNTVSWYQQALGQGPQFIFQYYREEENGRGNFPPRFSGLQFPNYSSELNVNALELDDSALYLCASSFAPVMRLAKNIQYFGAGTRLSVL.